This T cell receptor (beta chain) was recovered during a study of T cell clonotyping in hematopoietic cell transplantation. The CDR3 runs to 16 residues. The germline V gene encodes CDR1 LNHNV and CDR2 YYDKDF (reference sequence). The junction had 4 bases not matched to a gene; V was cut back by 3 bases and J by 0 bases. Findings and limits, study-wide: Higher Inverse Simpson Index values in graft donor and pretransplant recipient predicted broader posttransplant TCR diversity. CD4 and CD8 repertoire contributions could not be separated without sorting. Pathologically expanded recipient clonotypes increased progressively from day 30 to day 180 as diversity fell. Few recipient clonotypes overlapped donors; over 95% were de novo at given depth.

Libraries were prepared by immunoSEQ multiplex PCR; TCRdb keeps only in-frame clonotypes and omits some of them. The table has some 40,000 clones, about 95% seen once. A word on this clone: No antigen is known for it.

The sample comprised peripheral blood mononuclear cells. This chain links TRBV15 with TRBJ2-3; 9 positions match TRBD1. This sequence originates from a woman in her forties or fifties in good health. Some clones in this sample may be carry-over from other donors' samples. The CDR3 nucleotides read TGTGCCACCAGCAGGGGGACAGGGCCTAGCACAGATACGCAGTATTTT. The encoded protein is CATSRGTGPSTDTQYF.